Listed below are T cell receptor beta chains from one sample, sequenced in a study of OX40 agonist ivuxolimab in advanced cancers. Here immunoSEQ multiplex PCR was the method, and the copy in TCRdb shows in-frame clones only, minus some. The table lists under 85,000 clones, 86% of them singletons. This specimen was CD4+ or CD8+ T cells sorted from blood, taken in a trial of the OX40 agonist ivuxolimab. The receptors were gathered from an adult with an advanced solid tumor such as melanoma, head and neck, liver or kidney cancer. CDR3s include the opening cysteine and the closing phenylalanine or tryptophan. D genes are given only for firm matches. The size of a clone is reported for some rows only, either as once, few or many, or as a class for expanded clones.

D gene	V gene	J gene	clone size	CDR3 DNA	CDR3 protein
NA	TRBV15	TRBJ2-7	NA	TGTGCCACCAGCAGAGATCTACAGACCTACGAGCAGTACTTC	CATSRDLQTYEQYF
TRBD1	TRBV7-2	TRBJ1-2	NA	TGTGCCAGCAGCTTATTGGGACAGCACTATGGCTACACCTTC	CASSLLGQHYGYTF
NA	TRBV11-2	TRBJ1-1	NA	TGTGCCAGCAGCTTAGAAGCCCGAAGGAGGGCGAACACTGAAGCTTTCTTT	CASSLEARRRANTEAFF
TRBD1	TRBV7-9	TRBJ1-1	NA	TGTGCCAGCAGCCCTCTGACCGGGACAGGGATCAACACTGAAGCTTTCTTT	CASSPLTGTGINTEAFF
NA	TRBV6-5	TRBJ2-7	NA	TGTGCCAGCACCCTCCAATCGGGACCTCAAACCAAGCAGTACTTC	CASTLQSGPQTKQYF
NA	TRBV4-2	TRBJ2-7	NA	TGTGCCAGCAGCCAAGATGCGGAGGGGCGGTCCCACGAGCAGTACTTC	CASSQDAEGRSHEQYF
NA	TRBV6-5	TRBJ1-3	NA	TGTGCCAGCAAGGTACAGGGAGATGGAAACACCATATATTTT	CASKVQGDGNTIYF
TRBD1	TRBV6-5	TRBJ1-2	NA	TGTGCCAGCACCTCGAGAGAGGGGGCCTATGGCTACACCTTC	CASTSREGAYGYTF
NA	TRBV27	TRBJ2-7	few	TGTGCCAGCAGTTTATTCTACAGGATCAACGAGCAGTACTTC	CASSLFYRINEQYF
TRBD2	TRBV9	TRBJ2-7	NA	TGTGCCAGCAGCCCCCGTAGCGGGGGGGCGGCCTACGAGCAGTACTTC	CASSPRSGGAAYEQYF
NA	TRBV9	TRBJ2-5	NA	TGTGCCAGCAGCGTAGCAGGCCAAGAGACCCAGTACTTC	CASSVAGQETQYF
TRBD1	TRBV7-6	TRBJ2-7	NA	TGTGCCAGCAGCCTCGGACAGGGTGGGTTGTACGAGCAGTACTTC	CASSLGQGGLYEQYF
NA	TRBV5-8	TRBJ1-6	NA	TGTGCCAGCAGCCTCAAGCCCCCTAATTCACCCCTCCACTTT	CASSLKPPNSPLHF
NA	TRBV28	TRBJ2-5	NA	TGTGCCAGCAACGTGGACGCAGAAGAGACCCAGTACTTC	CASNVDAEETQYF
TRBD1	TRBV19	TRBJ2-7	NA	TGTGCCAGTAGTAGAGGGACAGGAGGGTCAAAGGCCTACGAGCAGTACTTC	CASSRGTGGSKAYEQYF
TRBD2	TRBV5-5	TRBJ2-7	NA	TGTGCCAGCAGTCGTACAAGCGGGAGCTTCGAGCAGTACTTC	CASSRTSGSFEQYF
NA	TRBV28	TRBJ1-1	NA	TGTGCCAGCAGTCTCAATCGGCGTGAAGCTTTCTTT	CASSLNRREAFF
TRBD1	TRBV28	TRBJ1-2	NA	TGTGCCAGCACCATGGGGGGCAGGGGGGGCTACACCTTC	CASTMGGRGGYTF
NA	TRBV30	TRBJ1-4	once	TGTGCTCTAGGACCCAGGGACCATGAAAAACTGTTTTTT	CALGPRDHEKLFF
NA	TRBV9	TRBJ2-3	once	TGTGCCAGCAGCGTAGTCATAGCAGATACGCAGTATTTT	CASSVVIADTQYF
TRBD2	TRBV5-1	TRBJ2-5	once	TGCGCCAGCAGCTTGGGTTTGCGGGGGGGCTCAGAGACCCAGTACTTC	CASSLGLRGGSETQYF
NA	TRBV6-5	TRBJ2-3	few	TGTGCCAGCAGTTTGAAAGCGGGCACAGATACGCAGTATTTT	CASSLKAGTDTQYF
TRBD2	TRBV7-3	TRBJ2-5	NA	TGTGCCAGCAGCTTAGGAGCGGGGGTCCTCGGGGAGACCCAGTACTTC	CASSLGAGVLGETQYF
NA	TRBV25-1	TRBJ2-3	NA	TGTGCCAGCAGTGTTTTAAGGGGGACTGACACAGATACGCAGTATTTT	CASSVLRGTDTDTQYF
NA	TRBV6-1	TRBJ1-1	NA	TGTGCCAGCAGTTCCCGGGCAACTGAAGCTTTCTTT	CASSSRATEAFF
TRBD2	TRBV7-6	TRBJ2-7	NA	TGTGCCAGCAGCTCCCAGCGGGAGCGGGGCGAGCAGTACTTC	CASSSQRERGEQYF
NA	TRBV7-8	TRBJ1-1	NA	TGTGCCAGCACGATAGGGGTTTTGAACACTGAAGCTTTCTTT	CASTIGVLNTEAFF
NA	TRBV19	TRBJ1-5	NA	TGTGCCAGTAGTCAATTCAGCAATCAGCCCCAGCATTTT	CASSQFSNQPQHF
NA	TRBV7-7	TRBJ1-1	NA	TGTGCCAGCAGCCTGGACATGAACACTGAAGCTTTCTTT	CASSLDMNTEAFF
TRBD2	TRBV6-5	TRBJ2-7	NA	TGTGCCAGCAAGGAAAGCGGGAGTTACGAGCAGTACTTC	CASKESGSYEQYF
TRBD1	TRBV7-2	TRBJ1-2	NA	TGTGCCAGCAGCCTATACAGGGGCCGTGGCTACACCTTC	CASSLYRGRGYTF
NA	TRBV13	TRBJ1-6	once	TGTGCCAGCAGCTTAGGATCAAGCTCCTATAATTCACCCCTCCACTTT	CASSLGSSSYNSPLHF
NA	TRBV2	TRBJ1-1	NA	TGTGCCAGCAGTGCAGACATGAACACTGAAGCTTTCTTT	CASSADMNTEAFF
NA	TRBV2	TRBJ2-7	NA	TGTGCCAGCCAACCACGGGCGGTACTATACGAGCAGTACTTC	CASQPRAVLYEQYF
NA	TRBV4-1	TRBJ1-3	NA	TGCGCCAGCAGCCAAGTAGAGTCTGGAAACACCATATATTTT	CASSQVESGNTIYF
TRBD2	TRBV19	TRBJ2-5	NA	TGTGCCAGTAGGCCTAGCGGACAAGAGACCCAGTACTTC	CASRPSGQETQYF
TRBD1	TRBV9	TRBJ2-5	NA	TGTGCCAGCAGCTTCCGGGACAGGGGGTGGCAAGAGACCCAGTACTTC	CASSFRDRGWQETQYF
NA	TRBV5-1	TRBJ2-5	NA	TGCGCCAGCAGCTTGGTAGGCGAGACCCAGTACTTC	CASSLVGETQYF
NA	TRBV6-6	TRBJ2-5	NA	TGTGCCAGCAAGGGGAGAGAGACCCAGTACTTC	CASKGRETQYF
NA	TRBV2	TRBJ2-6	NA	TGTGCCAGCAGTCTTGGGGCCAACGTCCTGACTTTC	CASSLGANVLTF
NA	TRBV10-3	TRBJ2-6	NA	TGTGCCATCACGGGCGGGTACGGGGCCAACGTCCTGACTTTC	CAITGGYGANVLTF
NA	TRBV5-1	TRBJ2-7	NA	TGCGCCAGCAGCTCTCCCTCCTACGAGCAGTACTTC	CASSSPSYEQYF
NA	TRBV18	TRBJ1-5	NA	TGTGCCAGCTCACCACGGCGGGACATAAATCAGCCCCAGCATTTT	CASSPRRDINQPQHF
NA	TRBV6-6	TRBJ2-1	NA	TGTGCCAGCAGTGACGTAGGTTACAATGAGCAGTTCTTC	CASSDVGYNEQFF
TRBD1	TRBV6-5	TRBJ1-6	NA	TGTGCCAGCAGTTACACGCCTAGACAGGGTTCACCCCTCCACTTT	CASSYTPRQGSPLHF
NA	TRBV4-3	TRBJ2-2	NA	TGCGCCAGCAGCCAAGTGGGGGGTAGGACCGGGGAGCTGTTTTTT	CASSQVGGRTGELFF
NA	TRBV5-8	TRBJ2-7	NA	TGTGCCAGCAGCTTGAATTCGGGTAGGAGCTCCTACGGGCAGTACTTC	CASSLNSGRSSYGQYF
TRBD2	TRBV28	TRBJ2-5	NA	TGTGCCAGCAGCTCCGGACTAGCGGGAGTAGAGACCCAGTACTTC	CASSSGLAGVETQYF
TRBD1	TRBV7-8	TRBJ1-3	NA	TGTGCCAGCAGTCGACAGGGAATAGGAAACACCATATATTTT	CASSRQGIGNTIYF
TRBD1	TRBV25-1	TRBJ1-1	NA	TGTGCCAGCACCAGGACAGGGCGGAACACTGAAGCTTTCTTT	CASTRTGRNTEAFF
NA	TRBV5-1	TRBJ1-6	NA	TGCGCCAGCAGCTTGGAGAACAGGGAAAATTCACCCCTCCACTTT	CASSLENRENSPLHF
TRBD2	TRBV5-1	TRBJ2-1	NA	TGCGCCAGCAGCTCCGCCCTAGCGGCGATTTACAATGAGCAGTTCTTC	CASSSALAAIYNEQFF
NA	TRBV14	TRBJ2-7	NA	TGTGCCAGCAGCCCAATTGACAGGACTTTCTACGAGCAGTACTTC	CASSPIDRTFYEQYF